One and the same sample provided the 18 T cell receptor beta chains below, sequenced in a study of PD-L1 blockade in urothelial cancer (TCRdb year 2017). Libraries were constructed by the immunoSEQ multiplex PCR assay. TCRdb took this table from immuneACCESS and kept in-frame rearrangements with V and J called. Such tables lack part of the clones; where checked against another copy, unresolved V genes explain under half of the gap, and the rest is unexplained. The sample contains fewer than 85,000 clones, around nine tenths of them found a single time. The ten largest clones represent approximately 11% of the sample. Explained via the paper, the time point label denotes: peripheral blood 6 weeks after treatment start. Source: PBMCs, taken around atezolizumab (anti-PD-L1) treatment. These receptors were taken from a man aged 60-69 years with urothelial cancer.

Here the CDR3 reads CASSLGAKAFF. CDR3 bases: TGTGCCAGCAGCTTAGGCGCCAAAGCTTTCTTT. The chain has TRBV7-9 and TRBJ1-1, with D uncertain. Trimming removed 1 base from V and 9 bases from J, with 6 bases in between. This CDR3 contains 11 residues. Per the germline V gene, CDR1 is SEHNR and CDR2 is FQNEAQ (reference sequence).

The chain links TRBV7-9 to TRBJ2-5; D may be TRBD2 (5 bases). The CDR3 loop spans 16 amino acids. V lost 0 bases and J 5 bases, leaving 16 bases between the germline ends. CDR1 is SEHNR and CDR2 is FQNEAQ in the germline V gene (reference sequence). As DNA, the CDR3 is TGTGCCAGCAGCTTAGCCGGCGGGTGGTGGCCGGAGACCCAGTACTTC. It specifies CASSLAGGWWPETQYF.

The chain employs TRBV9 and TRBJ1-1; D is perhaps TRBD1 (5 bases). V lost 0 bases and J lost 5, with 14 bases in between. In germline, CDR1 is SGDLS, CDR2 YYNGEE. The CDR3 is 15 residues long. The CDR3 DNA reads TGTGCCAGCAGCGTAGGTGGGGGGTCGAATACTGAAGCTTTCTTT. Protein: CASSVGGGSNTEAFF.

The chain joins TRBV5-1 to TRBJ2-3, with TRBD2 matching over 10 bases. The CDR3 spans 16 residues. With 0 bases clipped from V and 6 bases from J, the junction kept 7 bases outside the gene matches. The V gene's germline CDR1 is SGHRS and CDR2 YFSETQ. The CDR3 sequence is CASSLASSGSEDTQYF. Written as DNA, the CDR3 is TGCGCCAGCAGCTTGGCCTCTAGCGGGAGTGAGGATACGCAGTATTTT.

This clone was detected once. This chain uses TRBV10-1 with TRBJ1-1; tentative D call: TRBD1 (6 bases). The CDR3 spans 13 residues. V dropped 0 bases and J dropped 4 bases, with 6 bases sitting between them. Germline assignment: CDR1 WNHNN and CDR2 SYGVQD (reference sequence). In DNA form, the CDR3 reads TGCGCCAGCAGTGAGTCAGGGGGCACTGAAGCTTTCTTT. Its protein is CASSESGGTEAFF.

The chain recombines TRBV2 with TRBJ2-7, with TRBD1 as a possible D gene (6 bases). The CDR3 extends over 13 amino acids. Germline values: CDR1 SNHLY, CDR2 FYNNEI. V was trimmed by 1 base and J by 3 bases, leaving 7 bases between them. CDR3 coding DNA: TGTGCCAGCAGTGAAGGGACAGACTACGAGCAGTACTTC. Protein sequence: CASSEGTDYEQYF.

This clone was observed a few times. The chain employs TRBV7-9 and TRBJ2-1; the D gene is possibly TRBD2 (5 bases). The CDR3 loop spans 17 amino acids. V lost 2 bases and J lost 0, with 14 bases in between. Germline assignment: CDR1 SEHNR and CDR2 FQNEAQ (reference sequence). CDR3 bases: TGTGCCAGCAGCTTACGTGGGGATAGCGTCTCCTACAATGAGCAGTTCTTC. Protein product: CASSLRGDSVSYNEQFF.

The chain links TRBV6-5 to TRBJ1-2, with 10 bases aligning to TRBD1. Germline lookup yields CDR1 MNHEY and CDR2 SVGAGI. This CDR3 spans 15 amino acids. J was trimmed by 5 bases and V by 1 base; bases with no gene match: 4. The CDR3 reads CASSYFAGQGYGYTF. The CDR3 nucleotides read TGTGCCAGCAGTTACTTTGCGGGACAGGGGTATGGCTACACCTTC.

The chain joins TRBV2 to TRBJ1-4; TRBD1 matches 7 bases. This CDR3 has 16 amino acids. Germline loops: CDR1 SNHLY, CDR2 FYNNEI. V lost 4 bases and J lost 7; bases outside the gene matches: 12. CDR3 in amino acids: CASSVQGEFSGEKLFF. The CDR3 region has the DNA TGTGCCAGCAGTGTTCAGGGGGAGTTCTCGGGTGAAAAACTGTTTTTT.

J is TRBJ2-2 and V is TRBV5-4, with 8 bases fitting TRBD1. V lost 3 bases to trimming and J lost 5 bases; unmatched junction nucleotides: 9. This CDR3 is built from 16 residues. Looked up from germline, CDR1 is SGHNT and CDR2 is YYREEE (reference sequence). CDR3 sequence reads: CASSYDRGLGTGELFF. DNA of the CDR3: TGTGCCAGCAGCTACGACAGGGGTTTAGGGACCGGGGAGCTGTTTTTT.

The DNA for the CDR3 is TGTGCCAGAGGGACTCAGTACCAAGAGACCCAGTACTTC. It encodes CARGTQYQETQYF. The chain recombines TRBV7-9 with TRBJ2-5, with D tentatively TRBD2 (6 bases). CDR3 length: 13 residues. Trimming left V 9 bases short and J 0 bases short, with 11 bases between. CDR1 and CDR2 (germline): SEHNR, FQNEAQ (reference sequence). The whole variable domain, filled in from reference TRBV7-9 and TRBJ2-5, reads DTGVSQNPRHKITKRGQNVTFRCDPISEHNRLYWYRQTLGQGPEFLTYFQNEAQLEKSRLLSDRFSAERPKGSFSTLEIQRTEQGDSAMYLCARGTQYQETQYFGPGTRLLVL.

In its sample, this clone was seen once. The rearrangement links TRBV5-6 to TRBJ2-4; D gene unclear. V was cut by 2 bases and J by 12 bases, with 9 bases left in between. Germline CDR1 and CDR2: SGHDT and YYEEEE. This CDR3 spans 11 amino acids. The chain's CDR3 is CASSFGVAQYF. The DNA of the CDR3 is TGTGCCAGCAGCTTCGGTGTAGCTCAGTACTTC.

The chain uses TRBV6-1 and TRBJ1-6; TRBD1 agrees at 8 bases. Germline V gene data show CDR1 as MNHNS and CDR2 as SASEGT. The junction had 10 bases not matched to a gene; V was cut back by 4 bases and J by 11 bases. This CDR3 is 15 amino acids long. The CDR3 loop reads CASSGTRQGTAPLHF. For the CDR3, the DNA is TGTGCCAGCAGTGGGACCAGACAGGGGACGGCACCCCTCCACTTT.

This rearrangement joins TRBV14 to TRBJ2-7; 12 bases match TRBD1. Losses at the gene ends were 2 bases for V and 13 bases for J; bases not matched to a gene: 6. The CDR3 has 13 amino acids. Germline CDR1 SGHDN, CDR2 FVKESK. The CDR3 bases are TGTGCCAGCAGCCAAACCGGGACAGGGGGCCTATACTTC. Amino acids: CASSQTGTGGLYF. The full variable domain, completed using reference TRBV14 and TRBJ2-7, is EAGVTQFPSHSVIEKGQTVTLRCDPISGHDNLYWYRRVMGKEIKFLLHFVKESKQDESGMPNNRFLAERTGGTYSTLKVQPAELEDSGVYFCASSQTGTGGLYFGPGTRLTVT.

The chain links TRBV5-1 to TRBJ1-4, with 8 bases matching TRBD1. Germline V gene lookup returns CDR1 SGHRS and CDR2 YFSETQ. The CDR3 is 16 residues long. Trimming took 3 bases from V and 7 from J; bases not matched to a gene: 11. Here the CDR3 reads CASSSLGQGRIEKLFF. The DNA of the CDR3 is TGCGCCAGCAGCTCACTCGGACAGGGAAGAATTGAAAAACTGTTTTTT.

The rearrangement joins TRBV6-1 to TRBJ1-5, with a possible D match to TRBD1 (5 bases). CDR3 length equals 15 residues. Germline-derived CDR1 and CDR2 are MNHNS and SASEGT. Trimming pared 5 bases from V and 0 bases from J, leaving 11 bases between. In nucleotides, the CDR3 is TGTGCCAGCAGTTCGGGGGAATTTAGCAATCAGCCCCAGCATTTT. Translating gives CASSSGEFSNQPQHF.

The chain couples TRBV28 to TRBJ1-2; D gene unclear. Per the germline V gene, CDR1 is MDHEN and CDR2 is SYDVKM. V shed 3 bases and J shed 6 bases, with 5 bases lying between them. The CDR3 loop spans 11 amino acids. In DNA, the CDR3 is TGTGCCAGCAGTTTTAATGATGGCTACACCTTC. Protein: CASSFNDGYTF.

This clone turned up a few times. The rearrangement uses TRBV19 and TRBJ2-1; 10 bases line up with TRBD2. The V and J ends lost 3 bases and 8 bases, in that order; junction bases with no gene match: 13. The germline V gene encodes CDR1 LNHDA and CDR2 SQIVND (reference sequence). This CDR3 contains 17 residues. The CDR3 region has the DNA TGTGCCAGTAGTATCCCCCCGACTAGCGGGCTTAAGGATGAGCAGTTCTTC. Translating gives CASSIPPTSGLKDEQFF. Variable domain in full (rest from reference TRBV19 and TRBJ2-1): DGGITQSPKYLFRKEGQNVTLSCEQNLNHDAMYWYRQDPGQGLRLIYYSQIVNDFQKGDIAEGYSVSREKKESFPLTVTSAQKNPTAFYLCASSIPPTSGLKDEQFFGPGTRLTVL.